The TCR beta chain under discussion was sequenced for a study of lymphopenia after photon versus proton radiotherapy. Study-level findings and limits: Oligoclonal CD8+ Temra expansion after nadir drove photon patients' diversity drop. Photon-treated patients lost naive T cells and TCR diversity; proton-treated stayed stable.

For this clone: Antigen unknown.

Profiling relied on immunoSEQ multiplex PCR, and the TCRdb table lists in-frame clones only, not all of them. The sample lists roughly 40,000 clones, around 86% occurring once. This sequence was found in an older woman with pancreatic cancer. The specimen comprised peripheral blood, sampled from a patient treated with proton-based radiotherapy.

As DNA, the CDR3 is TGTGCCAGCAGTTCGGGACAAGGAAGAAATGAGCAGTTCTTC. Amino acids: CASSSGQGRNEQFF. The chain employs TRBV28 and TRBJ2-1; a weak D match, TRBD1 (6 bases). Per the germline V gene, CDR1 is MDHEN and CDR2 is SYDVKM. The CDR3 contains 14 residues. Trimming pared 4 bases from V and 7 bases from J, leaving 14 bases between.